This TCR beta chain was found in a study of OX40 agonist ivuxolimab in advanced cancers. Libraries were prepared by immunoSEQ multiplex PCR; TCRdb keeps only in-frame clonotypes and omits some of them. The data show 60,000 to 65,000 clones, with around 90% seen just once and around 1.7% held by the top ten. The table lists this clone with a count of one. The ends lost 4 bases at V and 4 bases at J; junction bases unmatched: 15. CDR3 length: 17 amino acids. Germline values: CDR1 SGHTA, CDR2 FQGNSA. Material: CD4+ or CD8+ T cells sorted from blood, obtained in a trial of the OX40 agonist ivuxolimab. The receptor comes from an adult with an advanced solid tumor such as melanoma, head and neck, liver or kidney cancer. V gene TRBV7-2 combines with J gene TRBJ1-1; 7 nucleotides line up with TRBD1. This CDR3 reads CASSSPFAKQGSTEAFF. For the CDR3, the DNA is TGTGCCAGCAGCTCCCCTTTCGCGAAACAGGGGAGCACTGAAGCTTTCTTT.